The rows below give T cell receptor beta chains drawn from one sample of a study of technical replicates of blood from a handful of donors. TCRdb's copy holds only in-frame clones and misses some; the assay was immunoSEQ multiplex PCR. The sample consists of around 97,000 clones, 90% to 97% of them appearing once. The sample taken for sequencing was T cells isolated from PBMCs. Every receptor here comes from a human donor in good health. CDR3s include the opening cysteine and the closing phenylalanine or tryptophan. D genes are given only for firm matches. Size is omitted from some rows. Given values are once, few, many or a class for expanded clones.

>TRBV6-5|TRBJ2-3|13|-|-
CASSPSLSDTQYF
TGTGCCAGCAGTCCGTCTCTTTCTGATACGCAGTATTTT
>TRBV27|TRBJ1-4|15|TRBD1|-
CASSSTGAANEKLFF
TGTGCCAGCAGTTCAACAGGGGCCGCTAATGAAAAACTGTTTTTT
>TRBV19|TRBJ1-2|13|-|-
CASKYQGLNGYTF
TGTGCCAGTAAATATCAGGGGTTGAATGGCTACACCTTC
>TRBV5-1|TRBJ2-3|15|-|-
CASSFNSRVTDTQYF
TGCGCCAGCAGCTTCAATTCGAGGGTCACAGATACGCAGTATTTT
>TRBV5-4|TRBJ2-1|13|-|-
CASSLDQGNEQFF
TGTGCCAGCAGTTTAGACCAGGGTAATGAGCAGTTCTTC
>TRBV18|TRBJ2-2|16|-|-
CASSLGQGGNTGELFF
TGTGCCAGCTCACTGGGACAAGGAGGGAACACCGGGGAGCTGTTTTTT
>TRBV27|TRBJ1-1|14|-|-
CASSLFWANTEAFF
TGTGCCAGCAGTTTATTCTGGGCGAACACTGAAGCTTTCTTT
>TRBV28|TRBJ1-1|11|-|-
CASSLREGAFF
TGTGCCAGCAGCCTCAGGGAGGGAGCTTTCTTT
>TRBV27|TRBJ2-3|16|TRBD1|-
CASSLYPQGLGQTQYF
TGTGCCAGCAGTTTATACCCACAAGGTCTGGGACAGACGCAGTATTTT
>TRBV7-2|TRBJ2-3|18|TRBD1|-
CASSLESIALQGKNTQYF
TGTGCCAGCAGCTTAGAGTCTATTGCGCTACAGGGGAAGAATACGCAGTATTTT
>TRBV10-3|TRBJ1-1|13|TRBD1|-
CAIRDRGRAEAFF
TGTGCCATCAGAGACAGGGGGCGTGCTGAAGCTTTCTTT
>TRBV29-1|TRBJ2-2|14|-|-
CSAPRLSGTGELFF
TGCAGCGCGCCCAGGCTATCAGGGACCGGGGAGCTGTTTTTT
>TRBV5-1|TRBJ2-5|15|-|-
CASSYLREGGETQYF
TGCGCCAGCAGTTACTTACGGGAAGGTGGGGAGACCCAGTACTTC
>TRBV7-2|TRBJ2-7|12|-|-
CASSQTLYEQYF
TGTGCCAGCAGCCAGACACTCTACGAGCAGTACTTC
>TRBV9|TRBJ2-1|15|-|-
CASSARTAPYNEQFF
TGTGCCAGCAGCGCCCGGACAGCCCCCTACAATGAGCAGTTCTTC
>TRBV19|TRBJ2-1|15|-|-
CASSIYRASFNEQFF
TGTGCCAGTAGTATTTACAGGGCTTCCTTCAATGAGCAGTTCTTC
>TRBV25-1|TRBJ2-7|14|TRBD2|-
CASSDRTSFYEQYF
TGTGCCAGCAGTGATAGGACTAGCTTCTACGAGCAGTACTTC
>TRBV30|TRBJ1-3|12|-|-
CAWRTGGNTIYF
TGTGCCTGGAGGACAGGTGGAAACACCATATATTTT
>TRBV15|TRBJ1-1|14|-|-
CATSKDPGTLSAFF
TGTGCCACCAGCAAAGATCCCGGGACACTCAGTGCTTTCTTT
>TRBV2|TRBJ2-3|15|TRBD2|-
CASKRGAGTTDTQYF
TGTGCCAGCAAGAGGGGAGCGGGAACTACAGATACGCAGTATTTT
>TRBV4-2|TRBJ2-1|15|-|-
CASSQVTGSYNEQFF
TGTGCCAGCAGCCAAGTAACGGGGTCCTACAATGAGCAGTTCTTC
>TRBV9|TRBJ2-2|17|-|-
CASSPQIAEHNTGELFF
TGTGCCAGCAGCCCGCAAATAGCGGAACACAACACCGGGGAGCTGTTTTTT
>TRBV5-4|TRBJ2-7|14|TRBD2|-
CASSLGGRVDEQYF
TGTGCCAGCAGCTTGGGCGGGAGGGTCGACGAGCAGTACTTC
>TRBV6-5|TRBJ1-2|14|TRBD1|once
CASSYSGTGLGYTF
TGTGCCAGCAGTTACTCCGGGACAGGACTTGGCTACACCTTC
>TRBV18|TRBJ2-7|15|TRBD2|-
CASSNTSGSHYEQYF
TGTGCCAGCTCAAATACTAGCGGGAGCCATTACGAGCAGTACTTC
>TRBV7-6|TRBJ1-5|16|-|-
CASSLGGFMNNQPQHF
TGTGCCAGCAGCTTAGGAGGGTTTATGAACAATCAGCCCCAGCATTTT
>TRBV15|TRBJ2-3|16|-|once
CATSRATTGLTDTQYF
TGTGCCACCAGCAGAGCAACTACAGGCCTCACAGATACGCAGTATTTT
>TRBV14|TRBJ2-7|11|-|-
CASSPLYEQYF
TGTGCCAGCAGCCCACTCTACGAGCAGTACTTC
>TRBV5-1|TRBJ2-6|14|-|-
CASSLVAGANVLTF
TGCGCCAGCAGCTTGGTCGCTGGGGCCAACGTCCTGACTTTC
>TRBV6-6|TRBJ2-2|15|-|-
CASTARQENTGELFF
TGTGCCAGCACCGCGCGACAGGAGAACACCGGGGAGCTGTTTTTT
>TRBV4-3|TRBJ2-7|20|TRBD2|-
CASSQVIGGVSSGSQGEQYF
TGCGCCAGCAGCCAAGTTATAGGGGGAGTTTCTAGCGGGAGTCAAGGGGAGCAGTACTTC
>TRBV7-9|TRBJ2-5|15|TRBD2|-
CASSSSGIGEETQYF
TGTGCCAGCAGCTCCAGCGGGATAGGAGAAGAGACCCAGTACTTC
>TRBV5-1|TRBJ2-1|17|-|once
CASSLEGRGLIYNEQFF
TGCGCCAGCAGCTTGGAGGGTAGGGGACTGATCTACAATGAGCAGTTCTTC
>TRBV14|TRBJ1-2|15|-|-
CASSPLTGAASGYTF
TGTGCCAGCAGCCCCCTGACAGGTGCCGCCTCAGGCTACACCTTC
>TRBV7-9|TRBJ2-4|17|-|-
CASSPSITALAKNIQYF
TGTGCCAGCAGCCCATCAATAACAGCCCTAGCCAAAAACATTCAGTACTTC